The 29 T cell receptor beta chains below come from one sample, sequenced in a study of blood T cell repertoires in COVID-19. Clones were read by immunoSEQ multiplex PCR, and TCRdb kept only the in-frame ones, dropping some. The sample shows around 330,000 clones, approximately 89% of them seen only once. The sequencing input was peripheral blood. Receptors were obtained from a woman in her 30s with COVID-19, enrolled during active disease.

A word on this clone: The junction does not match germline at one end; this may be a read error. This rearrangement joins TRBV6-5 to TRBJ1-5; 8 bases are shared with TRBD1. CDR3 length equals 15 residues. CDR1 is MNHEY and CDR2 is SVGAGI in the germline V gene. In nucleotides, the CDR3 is TGTGCCAGCAGTTATGGGACAGGACCCAATCAGCTCCAGCATTTT. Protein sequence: CASSYGTGPNQLQHF.

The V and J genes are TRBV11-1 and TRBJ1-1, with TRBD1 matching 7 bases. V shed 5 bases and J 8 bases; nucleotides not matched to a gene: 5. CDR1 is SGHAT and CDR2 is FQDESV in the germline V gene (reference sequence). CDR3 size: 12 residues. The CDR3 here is CASSADRDEAFF. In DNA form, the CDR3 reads TGTGCCAGCAGCGCCGACAGGGACGAAGCTTTCTTT.

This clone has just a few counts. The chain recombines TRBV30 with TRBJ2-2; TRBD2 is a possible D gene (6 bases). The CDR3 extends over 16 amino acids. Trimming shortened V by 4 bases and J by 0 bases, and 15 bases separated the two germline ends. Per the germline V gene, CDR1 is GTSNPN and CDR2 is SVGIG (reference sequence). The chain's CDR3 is CAWNGAGGANTGELFF. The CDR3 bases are TGTGCCTGGAATGGAGCGGGCGGGGCGAACACCGGGGAGCTGTTTTTT.

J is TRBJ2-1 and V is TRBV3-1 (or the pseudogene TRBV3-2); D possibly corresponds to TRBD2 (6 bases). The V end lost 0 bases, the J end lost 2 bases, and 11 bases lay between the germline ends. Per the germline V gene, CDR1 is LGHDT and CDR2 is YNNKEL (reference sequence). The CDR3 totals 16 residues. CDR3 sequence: CASSQDRGGAYNEQFF. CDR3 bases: TGTGCCAGCAGCCAAGATCGGGGCGGGGCCTACAATGAGCAGTTCTTC.

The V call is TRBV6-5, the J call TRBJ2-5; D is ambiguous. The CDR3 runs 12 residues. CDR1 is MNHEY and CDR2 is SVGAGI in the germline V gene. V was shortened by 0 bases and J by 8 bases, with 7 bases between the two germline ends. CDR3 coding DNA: TGTGCCAGCAGTTACTCGGGCGACACCCAGTACTTC. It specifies CASSYSGDTQYF.

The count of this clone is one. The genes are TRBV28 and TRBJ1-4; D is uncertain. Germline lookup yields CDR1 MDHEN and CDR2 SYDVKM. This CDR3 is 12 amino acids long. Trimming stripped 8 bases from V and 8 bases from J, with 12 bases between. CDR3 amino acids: CASGWAPEKLFF. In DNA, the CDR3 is TGTGCCAGCGGGTGGGCTCCCGAAAAACTGTTTTTT.

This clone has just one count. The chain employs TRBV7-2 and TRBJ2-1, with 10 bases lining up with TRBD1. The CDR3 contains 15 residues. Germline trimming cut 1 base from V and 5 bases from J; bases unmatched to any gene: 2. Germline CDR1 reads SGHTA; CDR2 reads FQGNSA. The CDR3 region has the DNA TGTGCCAGCAGCTTAGGAGGGACAGGGGACAATGAGCAGTTCTTC. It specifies CASSLGGTGDNEQFF. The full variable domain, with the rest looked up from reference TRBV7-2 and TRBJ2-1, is GAGVSQSPSNKVTEKGKDVELRCDPISGHTALYWYRQSLGQGLEFLIYFQGNSAPDKSGLPSDRFSAERTGGSVSTLTIQRTQQEDSAVYLCASSLGGTGDNEQFFGPGTRLTVL.

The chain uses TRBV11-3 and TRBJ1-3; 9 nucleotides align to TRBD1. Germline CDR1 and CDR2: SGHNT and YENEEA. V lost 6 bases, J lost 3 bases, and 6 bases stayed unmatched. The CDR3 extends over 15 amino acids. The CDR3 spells CASSSPGQGGNTIYF. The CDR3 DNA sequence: TGTGCCAGCAGTTCTCCGGGACAGGGTGGAAACACCATATATTTT.

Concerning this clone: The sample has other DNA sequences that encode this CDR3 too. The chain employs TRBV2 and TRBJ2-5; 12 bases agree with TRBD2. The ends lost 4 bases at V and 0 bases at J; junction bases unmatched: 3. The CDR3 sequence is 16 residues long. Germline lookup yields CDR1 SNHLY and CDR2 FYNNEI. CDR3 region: CASSVLAGGHQETQYF. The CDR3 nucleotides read TGTGCCAGCAGTGTACTAGCGGGGGGCCACCAAGAGACCCAGTACTTC.

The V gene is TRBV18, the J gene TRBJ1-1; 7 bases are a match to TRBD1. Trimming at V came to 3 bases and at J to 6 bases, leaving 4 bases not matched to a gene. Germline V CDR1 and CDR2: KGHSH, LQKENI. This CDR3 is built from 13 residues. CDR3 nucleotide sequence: TGTGCCAGCTCACCGAGGGGGCGGGCTGAAGCTTTCTTT. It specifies CASSPRGRAEAFF.

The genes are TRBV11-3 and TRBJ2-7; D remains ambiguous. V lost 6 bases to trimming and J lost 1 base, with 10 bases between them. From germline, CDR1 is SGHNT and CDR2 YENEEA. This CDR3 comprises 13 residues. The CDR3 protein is CASRASGSYEQYF. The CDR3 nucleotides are TGTGCCAGCAGGGCATCGGGTTCCTACGAGCAGTACTTC. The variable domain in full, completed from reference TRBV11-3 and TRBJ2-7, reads EAGVVQSPRYKIIEKKQPVAFWCNPISGHNTLYWYLQNLGQGPELLIRYENEEAVDDSQLPKDRFSAERLKGVDSTLKIQPAELGDSAVYLCASRASGSYEQYFGPGTRLTVT.

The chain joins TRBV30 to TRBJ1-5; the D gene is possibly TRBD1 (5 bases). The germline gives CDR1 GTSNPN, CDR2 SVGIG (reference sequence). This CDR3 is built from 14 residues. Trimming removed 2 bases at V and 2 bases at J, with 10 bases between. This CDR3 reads CAWSPDRRNQPQHF. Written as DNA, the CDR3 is TGTGCCTGGAGTCCCGACAGACGCAATCAGCCCCAGCATTTT.

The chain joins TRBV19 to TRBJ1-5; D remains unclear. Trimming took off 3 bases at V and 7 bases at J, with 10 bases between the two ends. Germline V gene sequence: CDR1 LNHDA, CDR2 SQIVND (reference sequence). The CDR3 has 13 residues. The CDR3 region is CASSITVRQPQHF. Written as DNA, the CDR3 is TGTGCCAGTAGTATCACCGTGAGGCAGCCCCAGCATTTT. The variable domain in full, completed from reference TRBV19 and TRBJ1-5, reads DGGITQSPKYLFRKEGQNVTLSCEQNLNHDAMYWYRQDPGQGLRLIYYSQIVNDFQKGDIAEGYSVSREKKESFPLTVTSAQKNPTAFYLCASSITVRQPQHFGDGTRLSIL.

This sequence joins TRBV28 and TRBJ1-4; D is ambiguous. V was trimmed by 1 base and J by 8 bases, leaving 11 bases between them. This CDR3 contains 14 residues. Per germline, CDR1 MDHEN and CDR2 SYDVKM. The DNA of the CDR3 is TGTGCCAGCAGTTTATTCGGGGTTCGGGAAAAACTGTTTTTT. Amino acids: CASSLFGVREKLFF.

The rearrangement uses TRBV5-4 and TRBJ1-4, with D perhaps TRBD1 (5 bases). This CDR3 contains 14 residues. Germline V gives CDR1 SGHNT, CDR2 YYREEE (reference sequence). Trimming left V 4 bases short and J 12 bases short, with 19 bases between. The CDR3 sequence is CASSPRDFPEELFF. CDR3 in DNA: TGTGCCAGCAGCCCCCGGGACTTCCCCGAGGAACTGTTTTTT. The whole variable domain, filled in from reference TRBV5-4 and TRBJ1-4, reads ETGVTQSPTHLIKTRGQQVTLRCSSQSGHNTVSWYQQALGQGPQFIFQYYREEENGRGNFPPRFSGLQFPNYSSELNVNALELDDSALYLCASSPRDFPEELFFGSGTQLSVL.

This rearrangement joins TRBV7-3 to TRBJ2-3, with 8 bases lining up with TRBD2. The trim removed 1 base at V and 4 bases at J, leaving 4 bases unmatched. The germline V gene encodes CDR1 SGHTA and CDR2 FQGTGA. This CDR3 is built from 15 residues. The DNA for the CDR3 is TGTGCCAGCAGCTTAATTAGCGGGGCAGCAGATACGCAGTATTTT. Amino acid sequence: CASSLISGAADTQYF.

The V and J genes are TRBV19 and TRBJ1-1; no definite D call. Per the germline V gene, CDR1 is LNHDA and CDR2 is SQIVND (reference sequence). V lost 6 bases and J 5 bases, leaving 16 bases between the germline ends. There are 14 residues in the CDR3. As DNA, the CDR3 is TGTGCCAGTAGCTCTTTCGGAGGCCTTACTGAAGCTTTCTTT. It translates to CASSSFGGLTEAFF.

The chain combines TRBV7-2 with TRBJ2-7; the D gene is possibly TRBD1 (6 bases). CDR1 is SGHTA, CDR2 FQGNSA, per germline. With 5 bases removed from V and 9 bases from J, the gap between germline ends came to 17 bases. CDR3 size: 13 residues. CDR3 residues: CASSQESRGGQYF. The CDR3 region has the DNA TGTGCCAGCAGCCAAGAAAGCAGGGGCGGGCAGTACTTC.

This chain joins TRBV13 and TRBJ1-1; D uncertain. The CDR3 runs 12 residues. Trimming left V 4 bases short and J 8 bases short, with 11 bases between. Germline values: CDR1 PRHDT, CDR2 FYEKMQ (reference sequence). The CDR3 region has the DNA TGTGCCAGCAGCTCCGGGAGAAAAGAAGCTTTCTTT. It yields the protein CASSSGRKEAFF.

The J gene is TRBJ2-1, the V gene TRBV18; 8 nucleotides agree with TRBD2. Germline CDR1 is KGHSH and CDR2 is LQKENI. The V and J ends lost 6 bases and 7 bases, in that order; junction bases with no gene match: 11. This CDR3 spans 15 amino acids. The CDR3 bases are TGTGCCAGCTCCGGCCGGGGAGCGGGGGTTAATGAGCAGTTCTTC. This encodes CASSGRGAGVNEQFF.

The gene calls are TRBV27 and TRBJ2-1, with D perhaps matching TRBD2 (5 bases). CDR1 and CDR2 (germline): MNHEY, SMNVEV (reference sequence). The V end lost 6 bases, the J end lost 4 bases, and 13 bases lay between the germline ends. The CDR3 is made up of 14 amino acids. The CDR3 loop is CASSPKRKYNEQFF. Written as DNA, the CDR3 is TGTGCCAGCAGCCCTAAGCGGAAATACAATGAGCAGTTCTTC.

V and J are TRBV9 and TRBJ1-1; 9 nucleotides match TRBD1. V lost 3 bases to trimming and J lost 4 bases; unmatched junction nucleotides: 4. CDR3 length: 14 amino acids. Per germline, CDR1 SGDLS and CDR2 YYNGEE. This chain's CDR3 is CASSGTTGGTEAFF. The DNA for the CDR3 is TGTGCCAGCAGCGGGACGACAGGGGGCACTGAAGCTTTCTTT.

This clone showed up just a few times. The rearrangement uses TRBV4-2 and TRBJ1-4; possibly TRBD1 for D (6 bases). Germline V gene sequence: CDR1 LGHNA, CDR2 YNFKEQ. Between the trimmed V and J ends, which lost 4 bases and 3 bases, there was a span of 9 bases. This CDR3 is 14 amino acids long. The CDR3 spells CASSPGTSNEKLFF. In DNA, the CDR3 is TGTGCCAGCAGCCCCGGGACATCTAATGAAAAACTGTTTTTT.

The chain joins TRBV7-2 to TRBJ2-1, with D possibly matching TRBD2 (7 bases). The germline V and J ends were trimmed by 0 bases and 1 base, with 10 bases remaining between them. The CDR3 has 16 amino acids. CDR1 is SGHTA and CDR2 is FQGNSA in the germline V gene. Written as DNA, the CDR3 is TGTGCCAGCAGCTTAGCTGGGGGGGCGTCCTACAATGAGCAGTTCTTC. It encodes CASSLAGGASYNEQFF.

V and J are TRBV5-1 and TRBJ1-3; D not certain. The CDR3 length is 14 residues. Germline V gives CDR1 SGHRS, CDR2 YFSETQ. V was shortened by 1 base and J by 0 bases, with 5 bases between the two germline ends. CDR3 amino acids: CASSLTTSGNTIYF. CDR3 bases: TGCGCCAGCAGCTTGACAACCTCTGGAAACACCATATATTTT.

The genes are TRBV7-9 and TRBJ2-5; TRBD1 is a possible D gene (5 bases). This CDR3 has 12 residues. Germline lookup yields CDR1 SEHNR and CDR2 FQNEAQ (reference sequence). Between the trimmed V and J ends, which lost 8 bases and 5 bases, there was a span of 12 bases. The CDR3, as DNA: TGTGCCAGCGCCTTAGGGGCGGAGACCCAGTACTTC. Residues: CASALGAETQYF.

The CDR3 region has the DNA TGTGCCAGCAGCCGCGGAGATTATAGCAATCAGCCCCAGCATTTT. Encoded protein: CASSRGDYSNQPQHF. V gene TRBV5-6 combines with J gene TRBJ1-5; D not resolved. CDR1 and CDR2 (germline): SGHDT, YYEEEE. Deletions cut 4 bases from V and 0 bases from J, with 11 bases between. The CDR3 contains 15 residues.

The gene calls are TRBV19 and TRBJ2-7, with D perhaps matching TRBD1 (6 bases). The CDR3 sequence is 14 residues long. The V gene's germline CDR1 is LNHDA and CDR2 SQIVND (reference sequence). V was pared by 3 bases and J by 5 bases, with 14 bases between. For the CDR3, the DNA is TGTGCCAGTAGTATTTGCCAGGGGAGTAACGAGCAGTACGTC. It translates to CASSICQGSNEQYV.

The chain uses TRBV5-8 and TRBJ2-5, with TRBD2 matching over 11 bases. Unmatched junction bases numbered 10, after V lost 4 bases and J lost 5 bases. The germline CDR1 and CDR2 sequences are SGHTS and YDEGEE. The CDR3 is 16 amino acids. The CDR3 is CASSPTDSGGAETQYF. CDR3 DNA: TGTGCCAGCAGCCCGACTGATAGCGGGGGGGCTGAGACCCAGTACTTC.